These T cell receptor beta chains were read from a single sample in a study of cytomegalovirus exposure and HLA in healthy donors. Sequencing used immunoSEQ multiplex PCR; TCRdb keeps in-frame clones, though not all of them. The sample holds about 130,000 clones; roughly 75% are singletons and the top ten take 4.5% to 5%. The material sequenced was PBMCs. These receptors all stem from a man aged 30-40 years in good health. CDR3s include the opening cysteine and the closing phenylalanine or tryptophan. Each record gives: V gene, J gene, clone size, D gene, CDR3 protein, CDR3 DNA. A D gene is named only where the DNA matches it firmly. Some rows mark clone size as missing; the rest say once, few, many or name a class of expanded clone.

TRBV19	TRBJ2-7	NA	NA	CASSIGTYEQYF	TGTGCCAGTAGTATCGGGACCTACGAGCAGTACTTC
TRBV28	TRBJ2-1	NA	NA	CASAPEVGNEQFF	TGTGCCAGCGCGCCCGAGGTTGGCAATGAGCAGTTCTTC
TRBV19	TRBJ1-1	NA	NA	CASCDRLGYTEAFF	TGTGCCAGTTGTGACAGGTTGGGGTACACTGAAGCTTTCTTT
TRBV6-6	TRBJ2-2	NA	NA	CASRRQENTGELFF	TGTGCCAGCAGACGACAGGAGAACACCGGGGAGCTGTTTTTT
TRBV29-1	TRBJ1-2	NA	NA	CSVEDPSQGSYGYTF	TGCAGCGTTGAAGACCCGTCACAGGGAAGCTATGGCTACACCTTC
TRBV28	TRBJ2-7	few	TRBD1	CASDRGMYEQYF	TGTGCCAGCGACAGGGGAATGTACGAGCAGTACTTC
TRBV6-1	TRBJ2-2	NA	NA	CASRAREVTGELFF	TGTGCCAGCAGGGCCAGGGAGGTGACCGGGGAGCTGTTTTTT
TRBV7-9	TRBJ1-1	NA	NA	CASSFIDSTAFF	TGTGCCAGCAGCTTCATCGACAGTACAGCTTTCTTT
TRBV10-3	TRBJ2-1	NA	TRBD2	CAISGGLSDDISYNEQFF	TGTGCCATCAGTGGGGGACTATCGGACGATATCTCCTACAATGAGCAGTTCTTC
TRBV5-1	TRBJ2-1	NA	NA	CASSPEGNEQFF	TGCGCCAGCAGCCCGGAGGGCAATGAGCAGTTCTTC
TRBV18	TRBJ2-1	few	TRBD2	CASSPTSGNEQFF	TGTGCCAGCTCACCAACTAGCGGCAATGAGCAGTTCTTC
TRBV11-2	TRBJ2-3	once	NA	CASSANPAPSPDTQYF	TGTGCCAGCAGCGCAAACCCAGCCCCTAGCCCAGATACGCAGTATTTT
TRBV28	TRBJ2-4	NA	TRBD2	CASSLEASGLLYF	TGTGCCAGCAGTTTAGAAGCTAGCGGGCTACTGTACTTC
TRBV18	TRBJ2-7	NA	NA	CASSPSRDWTYEQYF	TGTGCCAGCTCACCATCCCGGGACTGGACCTACGAGCAGTACTTC
TRBV2	TRBJ1-1	NA	NA	CASRVGLGDTEAFF	TGTGCCAGCAGAGTGGGGTTGGGAGACACTGAAGCTTTCTTT
TRBV10-3	TRBJ1-4	once	NA	CAIRGGLSEKLFF	TGTGCCATCAGAGGAGGGTTAAGTGAAAAACTGTTTTTT
TRBV7-2	TRBJ2-4	once	TRBD2	CASSPGTSGTYPKNIQYF	TGTGCCAGCAGCCCGGGGACTAGCGGGACCTACCCCAAAAACATTCAGTACTTC
TRBV11-3	TRBJ2-7	NA	TRBD2	CASSPSGSRSYEQYF	TGTGCCAGCAGCCCTAGCGGGAGTAGGTCCTACGAGCAGTACTTC
TRBV7-9	TRBJ2-2	NA	NA	CARWDQGTGELFF	TGTGCCAGATGGGACCAGGGGACCGGGGAGCTGTTTTTT
TRBV2	TRBJ1-5	NA	NA	CASLDRDSNQPQHF	TGTGCCAGCCTAGACAGAGATAGCAATCAGCCCCAGCATTTT
TRBV7-2	TRBJ1-2	NA	NA	CASSPDRDRYGYTF	TGTGCCAGCAGCCCTGATCGAGACAGATATGGCTACACCTTC
TRBV7-3	TRBJ2-5	NA	TRBD2	CASSLLAGVETQYF	TGTGCCAGCAGCTTACTAGCGGGTGTGGAGACCCAGTACTTC
TRBV7-2	TRBJ1-1	NA	NA	CASTSQGLDTEAFF	TGTGCCAGCACCTCCCAGGGGCTAGACACTGAAGCTTTCTTT
TRBV18	TRBJ2-5	NA	NA	CASSNDRLAKTQYF	TGTGCCAGCTCAAACGACAGGTTGGCGAAGACCCAGTACTTC
TRBV2	TRBJ2-7	NA	TRBD2	CASRRTSYEQYF	TGTGCCAGCAGGCGGACTAGCTACGAGCAGTACTTC
TRBV25-1	TRBJ2-5	NA	TRBD2	CASRLAGGETQYF	TGTGCCAGCAGACTAGCGGGAGGAGAGACCCAGTACTTC
TRBV7-2	TRBJ2-2	NA	NA	CASSFRGVTGELFF	TGTGCCAGCAGCTTCAGGGGAGTAACCGGGGAGCTGTTTTTT
TRBV29-1	TRBJ1-1	NA	TRBD1	CSVGQGGAFF	TGCAGCGTTGGACAGGGGGGAGCTTTCTTT
TRBV7-9	TRBJ1-2	NA	TRBD1	CASSSAGTGTLYRYTF	TGTGCCAGCAGCTCAGCCGGGACAGGAACACTCTATCGCTACACCTTC
TRBV29-1	TRBJ2-1	few	NA	CSVDGYGLGDFSDQSSYNEQFF	TGCAGCGTTGACGGTTATGGACTTGGTGACTTTTCCGACCAAAGCTCCTACAATGAGCAGTTCTTC
TRBV6-1	TRBJ2-7	NA	NA	CASSEHGGVSSYEQYF	TGTGCCAGCAGTGAACATGGCGGAGTGAGCTCCTACGAGCAGTACTTC
TRBV14	TRBJ2-3	NA	NA	CASSISYTQYF	TGTGCCAGCAGTATTTCTTATACGCAGTATTTT
TRBV5-4	TRBJ2-7	NA	NA	CASTDRLAGEQYF	TGTGCCAGCACCGATCGACTCGCTGGGGAGCAGTACTTC
TRBV11-2	TRBJ2-5	NA	TRBD2	CASSLVPLAGGGETQYF	TGTGCCAGCAGCTTAGTCCCTCTAGCGGGAGGAGGTGAGACCCAGTACTTC
TRBV7-9	TRBJ1-1	few	NA	CSSSPSGLNTEAFF	TGTTCCAGCAGCCCTTCCGGTTTGAACACTGAAGCTTTCTTT
TRBV5-1	TRBJ1-2	NA	TRBD1	CASSLGLTGGGYTF	TGCGCCAGCAGCTTGGGGCTCACAGGGGGCGGCTACACCTTC
TRBV25-1	TRBJ2-1	NA	TRBD2	CASSESGLAFNEQFF	TGTGCCAGCAGTGAATCTGGACTAGCGTTCAATGAGCAGTTCTTC
TRBV7-9	TRBJ2-5	NA	NA	CSSRSRGVETQYF	TGTTCCAGCAGGAGCAGGGGAGTGGAGACCCAGTACTTC
TRBV7-9	TRBJ2-7	once	NA	CSSSHEDPYEQYF	TGTTCCAGCAGCCATGAGGATCCCTACGAGCAGTACTTC
TRBV7-9	TRBJ2-7	few	TRBD2	CASSSWTSGSYEQYF	TGTGCCAGCAGCTCTTGGACTAGCGGGTCCTACGAGCAGTACTTC
TRBV27	TRBJ2-7	NA	TRBD1	CASSLGQVGEQYF	TGTGCCAGCAGTTTGGGACAGGTTGGAGAGCAGTACTTC
TRBV7-2	TRBJ2-7	NA	NA	CASTRGYEQYF	TGTGCCAGCACGAGGGGGTACGAGCAGTACTTC
TRBV7-9	TRBJ1-1	NA	NA	CSSSPLNTEAFF	TGTTCCAGCAGCCCTCTGAACACTGAAGCTTTCTTT
TRBV11-1	TRBJ2-2	once	TRBD2	CASSLERGPNTGELFF	TGTGCCAGCAGCTTAGAGCGGGGGCCTAACACCGGGGAGCTGTTTTTT
TRBV7-9	TRBJ2-4	few	TRBD2	CASSLFAGAFKNIQYF	TGTGCCAGCAGCTTATTCGCGGGAGCCTTCAAAAACATTCAGTACTTC
TRBV6-6	TRBJ2-7	NA	NA	CASSYGAGFNEQYF	TGTGCCAGCAGTTACGGGGCAGGGTTCAACGAGCAGTACTTC
TRBV11-2	TRBJ2-1	few	TRBD2	CASRIESGSDPYNEQFF	TGTGCCAGCAGAATAGAGAGCGGGAGCGACCCCTACAATGAGCAGTTCTTC
TRBV5-1	TRBJ1-1	NA	TRBD1	CASSLDLQGANTEAFF	TGCGCCAGCAGCTTGGACCTACAGGGGGCGAACACTGAAGCTTTCTTT
TRBV19	TRBJ2-7	NA	NA	CASSSGGNSYEQYF	TGTGCCAGTAGTAGCGGGGGCAACTCCTACGAGCAGTACTTC
TRBV18	TRBJ2-5	NA	TRBD2	CASSPTGGRETQYF	TGTGCCAGCTCACCTACGGGAGGACGAGAGACCCAGTACTTC
TRBV2	TRBJ2-1	NA	NA	CASKWGGLSGGSHEQFF	TGTGCCAGCAAATGGGGGGGCCTCTCGGGCGGGTCGCACGAGCAGTTCTTC